This TCR beta chain comes out of a study of control samples from healthy donors and cancer patients. CDR1 and CDR2 (germline): SGHAT, FQNNGV. J lost 7 bases, V lost 2 bases, and 4 bases had no gene match. The CDR3 length is 13 residues. Here immunoSEQ multiplex PCR was the method, and the copy in TCRdb shows in-frame clones only, minus some. The data contain approximately 81,000 clones, about 93% of them singletons. Material for sequencing was blood. This TCR was recovered from a woman between 18 and 30 years old in good health. The chain links TRBV11-2 to TRBJ1-1, with 7 bases matching TRBD1. CDR3 nucleotides: TGTGCCAGCAGCTTAATCAGGGGGGGTGAAGCTTTCTTT. It is translated as CASSLIRGGEAFF.